Shown below are 15 T cell receptor beta chains from a single sample sequenced in a study of circulating CD8 cells and anti-PD-1 response in melanoma. Live CD3+CD8+TCRalphabeta+ cells were sorted into four subsets by PD-1 and/or TIGIT. Each library started from 15 ng of total RNA using the QIAseq Immune Repertoire TCR panel. MiXCR, applied by TCRdb to the reads, yields one record per CDR3 protein. The profile shows several hundred distinct CDR3 sequences, around 11% of them singletons. The sample consisted of CD8+ T cells from PBMCs, taken at baseline or after one month of anti-PD-1 therapy (not recorded which). The receptors derive from a human donor with melanoma.

This clonotype is large in the sample. The chain couples TRBV28 to TRBJ2-7; 7 bases line up with TRBD1. Germline assignment: CDR1 MDHEN and CDR2 SYDVKM. The J segment lost 3 bases and the V segment lost 6 bases, leaving 8 bases of the junction unmatched. The CDR3 totals 14 residues. The CDR3 sequence is CASSPGTAHYEQYF. Here the CDR3 DNA reads TGTGCCAGCAGCCCCGGGACAGCCCACTACGAGCAGTACTTC.

This clonotype is judged large (0.1 to 1%). The chain employs TRBV7-3 and TRBJ2-7; D gene uncertain. V lost 3 bases and J lost 6, with 9 bases in between. There are 12 residues in the CDR3. Per germline, CDR1 SGHTA and CDR2 FQGTGA. The CDR3 protein is CASSFPPGEQYF. CDR3 sequence (DNA): TGTGCCAGCAGCTTTCCCCCCGGCGAGCAGTACTTC.

This clonotype rates as large. This rearrangement joins TRBV10-3 to TRBJ2-7; D remains ambiguous. Trimming removed 0 bases from V and 0 bases from J, with 12 bases in between. The CDR3 spans 16 residues. Per the germline V gene, CDR1 is ENHRY and CDR2 is SYGVKD. The CDR3 loop reads CAISESRYLSSYEQYF. In DNA form, the CDR3 reads TGTGCCATCAGTGAGTCTCGCTACTTATCCTCCTACGAGCAGTACTTC.

This clonotype is labeled hyperexpanded. The V gene is TRBV4-3, the J gene TRBJ2-6; TRBD1 aligns across 9 bases. CDR3 length equals 19 residues. Germline V gene sequence: CDR1 LGHNA, CDR2 YSLEER. V dropped 2 bases and J dropped 0; count of bases not matched to a gene: 8. CDR3 nucleotides: TGCGCCAGCAGCCAACTGGCCGGGACAGGGAGCTCTGGGGCCAACGTCCTGACTTTC. This sequence encodes CASSQLAGTGSSGANVLTF.

V is TRBV5-5 and J is TRBJ2-7; no reliable D call. Germline assignment: CDR1 SGHKS and CDR2 YYEKEE (reference sequence). The germline V and J ends were trimmed by 0 bases and 3 bases, with 10 bases remaining between them. This CDR3 comprises 14 residues. The CDR3 region has the DNA TGTGCCAGCAGCTTGGTTTACAGCGACTACGAGCAGTACTTC. Its protein is CASSLVYSDYEQYF.

By share, this clonotype counts as large. The chain couples TRBV19 to TRBJ1-5; TRBD1 is a possible D gene (5 bases). Germline assignment: CDR1 LNHDA and CDR2 SQIVND (reference sequence). The ends were cut back, 3 bases at V and 6 bases at J, with 12 bases in the middle. The CDR3 has 14 residues. In nucleotides, the CDR3 is TGTGCCAGTAGTATGGGGACTGTCAGTCAGCCCCAGCATTTT. It yields the protein CASSMGTVSQPQHF.

Within the sample, this clonotype is medium-sized. The V call is TRBV19, the J call TRBJ2-1; 12 bases match TRBD2. The CDR3 spans 17 residues. The V segment lost 3 bases and the J segment 4 bases; nucleotides outside the gene matches: 7. Germline loops: CDR1 LNHDA, CDR2 SQIVND (reference sequence). The CDR3 sequence: CASSIRPLAGGYNEQFF. For the CDR3, the DNA is TGTGCCAGTAGTATCCGCCCACTAGCGGGGGGATACAATGAGCAGTTCTTC.

This clonotype qualifies as large. This rearrangement joins TRBV20-1 to TRBJ2-7; D possibly matches TRBD1 or TRBD2 (5 bases each). The germline V and J ends were trimmed by 4 bases and 3 bases, with 13 bases remaining between them. CDR1 DFQATT and CDR2 SNEGSKA come from the germline V gene (reference sequence). The CDR3 has 13 residues. The CDR3 nucleotides are TGCAGTGCTACCGGGGCCGAATTCTACGAGCAGTACTTC. Translated: CSATGAEFYEQYF.

This clonotype is labeled as large (0.1 to 1%). The V and J genes are TRBV7-2 and TRBJ2-3; D is unclear. The V end was cut by 1 base, the J end by 7 bases, with 6 bases between. The CDR3 is 12 residues long. Germline V gives CDR1 SGHTA, CDR2 FQGNSA. The CDR3 region has the DNA TGTGCCAGCAGCTTAGGTGGGAATACGCAGTATTTT. The encoded protein is CASSLGGNTQYF.

This clonotype is labeled as medium-sized. This sequence joins TRBV20-1 and TRBJ2-1, with 10 bases matching TRBD2. V lost 2 bases and J lost 4; bases outside the gene matches: 8. Per the germline V gene, CDR1 is DFQATT and CDR2 is SNEGSKA (reference sequence). The CDR3 sequence is 16 residues long. CDR3 nucleotide sequence: TGCAGTGCTAGATTCGTTAGCGGGGGGATATACAATGAGCAGTTCTTC. This sequence encodes CSARFVSGGIYNEQFF.

The chain employs TRBV11-2 and TRBJ2-2; 7 bases are shared with TRBD1. V lost 4 bases and J lost 1; bases outside the gene matches: 6. The germline CDR1 and CDR2 sequences are SGHAT and FQNNGV. The CDR3 sequence is 16 residues long. The CDR3 protein is CASSYKQGWNTGELFF. CDR3 sequence (DNA): TGTGCCAGCAGCTATAAACAGGGGTGGAACACCGGGGAGCTGTTTTTT.

The chain carries TRBV19 and TRBJ1-1; the match to TRBD1 covers 9 bases. The CDR3 is 16 amino acids. Germline values: CDR1 LNHDA, CDR2 SQIVND (reference sequence). V shed 0 bases, J shed 7 bases, and the junction held 9 bases outside the gene matches. The CDR3 loop is CASSIDPRTGVGEAFF. CDR3 bases: TGTGCCAGTAGTATAGACCCCCGGACAGGGGTTGGTGAAGCTTTCTTT.

This clonotype rates as medium-sized. This chain uses TRBV2 with TRBJ1-1; no firm D call. CDR1 is SNHLY and CDR2 is FYNNEI in the germline V gene. The V gene lost 6 bases and the J gene lost 6 bases, with 17 bases spanning the gap. This CDR3 spans 14 amino acids. The DNA of the CDR3 is TGTGCCAGCAGGGATGTAGTGGATTTCCCTGAAGCTTTCTTT. Translated: CASRDVVDFPEAFF.

This clonotype has a single count. This chain uses TRBV27 with TRBJ2-1, with 9 bases aligning to TRBD2. This CDR3 comprises 18 residues. CDR1 is MNHEY, CDR2 SMNVEV, per germline (reference sequence). Trimming took 5 bases from V and 1 from J; bases not matched to a gene: 12. This CDR3 is CASSPRVSGGPSYNEQFF. Written as DNA, the CDR3 is TGTGCCAGCAGTCCCAGGGTTAGCGGGGGTCCTTCCTACAATGAGCAGTTCTTC.

By its share, this clonotype is large (0.1 to 1%). V gene TRBV11-2 combines with J gene TRBJ2-1, with D unclear. This CDR3 spans 15 amino acids. Trimming cost V 1 base and J 2 bases, with 9 bases left between them. Germline loops: CDR1 SGHAT, CDR2 FQNNGV. The CDR3 DNA is TGTGCCAGCAGCTTAGGGCGGATCCCCTACAATGAGCAGTTCTTC. The encoded protein is CASSLGRIPYNEQFF.